This TCR beta chain was retrieved from a study of shared clonotypes between healthy human individuals (dated by TCRdb to about 2020). Turning to the overall study: The cohort included a few men and a couple of women between 18 and 49 years of age. To estimate repertoire size and how much clonotype sharing occurs between individuals, the study deeply sequenced the blood TCR repertoires of five or six healthy adults. Different laboratories and diverse techniques were used to prepare libraries and sequence TCR repertoires, to increase sequencing depth and limit assay-specific biases. Each donor's leukapheresis produced roughly between about 0.8 and 10 billion PBMCs. Per donor, three plates each were used for CD4 naive and CD4 memory, two for CD8 naive, and one for CD8 memory.

The paper as a whole reports these results and caveats: Sampling was restricted to blood, and TCR repertoires in tissues likely differ from the TCR repertoires found in blood. Clonotypes shared by all four sorted-subset donors showed higher generation probabilities than non-shared clonotypes. The genetic and exposure-history diversity represented was limited by the small number of donors. Across a few donors, 5% to 6% of naive CD4, roughly 3.3% of naive CD8, around 2.5% of memory CD4, and approximately 0.4% of memory CD8 clonotypes were shared. Naive subsets generally had larger estimated clonotype richness than memory subsets did. Based on pairwise subsampling, the degree of clonotype sharing among donors was expected to be affected by sequencing depth. Incomplete sequencing was indicated by rarefaction of sorted-subset datasets, despite the large sequencing depth.

The donors were healthy, HIV-negative adults with no recently reported acute infections or vaccinations. Only Caucasian adults living in Nashville, Tennessee, USA were represented among the donors. CD4+ T cells were enriched through magnetic negative selection, after which naive cells were positively selected on CD45RA and the remaining negative fraction served as the memory subset. Blood was collected by leukapheresis, and PBMCs were isolated by Ficoll-Histopaque density gradient centrifugation and then cryopreserved in liquid nitrogen vapor phase. Analytical flow cytometry was used to check the purity and quantity of every magnetically sorted T cell population. Genomic DNA was isolated from each sorted fraction and quantified by UV absorbance on a Nanodrop 2000c. Notes on this clone: Its antigen target is currently unknown. Per-base qualities were not stored, and no clone one base away is much larger.

Using the deep immunoSEQ assay, TCR CDR3 regions were amplified from genomic DNA by multiplex PCR. Genomic DNA extracted from each cell subset was distributed evenly over all wells of several immunoSEQ 96-well plates, and each plate served as one replicate. For sorted subsets, about 200 ng genomic DNA, equal to some 30,000 T cell genomes, was loaded into each replicate PCR. The purified libraries were quantified using a Qubit 3.0 fluorometer, sized with a Bioanalyzer 2100, and then quantified again using the KAPA Library Quantification kit. Each immunoSEQ 96-well plate was sequenced on its own single-read 150-cycle Illumina NextSeq 550 flow cell. The authors' pipeline ran thus. Because only junctional sequences without quality scores were contained in the immunoSEQ output, filtering matching that applied to full-length reads could not be performed. To assign V/J genes and CDR3, sequences were annotated using PyIR, a Python wrapper for IgBLAST v1.9, with IMGT germline references. Reads were filtered out if the reads had weak V/J assignments (E-value above 1e-6), no CDR3, stop codons, out-of-frame junctions, or ambiguous translated residues. A V3J clonotype was defined by an identical inferred V gene, J gene, and CDR3 amino acid sequence. Percentage overlap between repertoires was computed as shared unique clonotypes divided by the size of the smaller repertoire. Three approaches were used to assess repertoire richness: RTK rarefaction, the Chao1 estimator, and Recon v2.1 estimates of unobserved clonotypes. Generation probabilities for all TCRbeta clonotypes obtained by the gDNA method from a handful of donors were computed using OLGA. TCRdb took this table from immuneACCESS and kept in-frame rearrangements with V and J called. Such tables lack part of the clones; where checked against another copy, unresolved V genes explain under half of the gap, and the rest is unexplained. V and J calls and clone size are copied from that table; D and trimming were computed from the DNA. The sample has around 2,000,000 clones on record, around 95% of them singletons. The ten largest clonotypes hold 0.13% of the sample.

The junction carries 14 bases between V and J, which are trimmed by 0 bases and 8 bases respectively. From its cysteine to its phenylalanine, the CDR3 spans 15 amino acids. Just CDR3 DNA is preserved here, 45 bases in frame from base 1. The germline V gene (reference sequence) provides CDR1 LNHNV and CDR2 YYDKDF. The specimen sequenced was naive CD4+ T cells sorted from blood. In the paper's terms, the cell subset or site label means: CD45RA+ positively selected. The chain uses TRBV15 and TRBJ2-1; 5 matching bases give a weak D call of TRBD2. This receptor was taken from a man in his late teens or twenties in good health. The nucleotide sequence reads as follows: TGTGCCACCAGCAGAGATGGCGCAGGAGGCGATGAGCAGTTCTTC. Translated, it gives CATSRDGAGGDEQFF.